The 13 T cell receptor beta chains below were found in one sample sequenced in a study of T cells in Graves' hyperthyroidism and ophthalmopathy. Amplified TCR beta CDR3 regions came from RNA transcripts. Initially, a first-round RT-PCR of the TCR CDR3 employed the HTBI primer set. TCRdb processed the multiplex PCR reads anew with MiXCR; each CDR3 protein has one entry. Among almost 250,000 distinct CDR3 sequences listed, around 24% were seen once. The sequencing input was blood. The source of these receptors is a woman aged 40-49 years with Graves' ophthalmopathy.

This clonotype was seen ten or more times. The V call is TRBV2, the J call TRBJ2-5, with no clear D. The CDR3 has 14 residues. Germline V gene sequence: CDR1 SNHLY, CDR2 FYNNEI. The V end was cut by 6 bases, the J end by 0 bases, with 11 bases between. CDR3 sequence: CASRIGRYQETQYF. CDR3 DNA: TGTGCCAGCAGGATTGGACGTTACCAAGAGACCCAGTACTTC. Full variable domain (outside the CDR3, taken from reference TRBV2 and TRBJ2-5): EPEVTQTPSHQVTQMGQEVILRCVPISNHLYFYWYRQILGQKVEFLVSFYNNEISEKSEIFDDQFSVERPDGSNFTLKIRSTKLEDSAMYFCASRIGRYQETQYFGPGTRLLVL.

This clonotype was counted many times. J is TRBJ2-2 and V is TRBV10-1, with TRBD2 as a possible D gene (6 bases). The length of the CDR3 is 14 residues. Germline V gene sequence: CDR1 WNHNN, CDR2 SYGVQD (reference sequence). Trimming took off 8 bases at V and 2 bases at J, with 12 bases between the two ends. The CDR3 sequence: CASGSGSNTGELFF. The CDR3 nucleotides are TGCGCCAGCGGTAGCGGATCTAACACCGGGGAGCTGTTTTTT.

This clonotype has a handful of counts. The genes are TRBV30 and TRBJ2-7, with 14 bases aligning to TRBD2. The CDR3 is made up of 15 amino acids. V lost 5 bases, J lost 7 bases, and 10 bases stayed unmatched. Per the germline V gene, CDR1 is GTSNPN and CDR2 is SVGIG (reference sequence). CDR3 DNA sequence: TGTGCCTGGGGGCCGGGACTAGCGGGAGCTCGGGAGCAGTACTTC. This sequence encodes CAWGPGLAGAREQYF.

This clonotype was found many times. The chain has TRBV30 and TRBJ1-1; no clear D. CDR3 length: 13 residues. V lost 4 bases and J 5 bases, leaving 14 bases between the germline ends. Germline CDR1 is GTSNPN and CDR2 is SVGIG (reference sequence). This CDR3 is CAWTDKDGTEAFF. CDR3 DNA sequence: TGTGCCTGGACCGACAAGGATGGGACTGAAGCTTTCTTT. Together with reference TRBV30 and TRBJ1-1, the CDR3 gives the full variable domain: SQTIHQWPATLVQPVGSPLSLECTVEGTSNPNLYWYRQAAGRGLQLLFYSVGIGQISSEVPQNLSASRPQDRQFILSSKKLLLSDSGFYLCAWTDKDGTEAFFGQGTRLTVV.

The sample holds many counts of this clonotype. The chain has TRBV19 and TRBJ2-7; 10 nucleotides agree with TRBD1. The CDR3 is 15 residues long. Losses at the gene ends were 3 bases for V and 2 bases for J; bases not matched to a gene: 4. CDR1 is LNHDA and CDR2 is SQIVND in the germline V gene (reference sequence). The CDR3: CASSIGGQGAYEQYF. The CDR3 DNA is TGTGCCAGTAGTATCGGCGGACAGGGGGCCTACGAGCAGTACTTC.

This clonotype was counted many times. The chain uses TRBV7-2 and TRBJ2-2; TRBD2 matches 7 bases. Trimming at V came to 4 bases and at J to 5 bases, leaving 4 bases not matched to a gene. This CDR3 comprises 14 residues. Germline CDR1 reads SGHTA; CDR2 reads FQGNSA. Written as DNA, the CDR3 is TGTGCCAGCAGCTCTCAGCGGGGAACCGGGGAGCTGTTTTTT. It specifies CASSSQRGTGELFF.

This clonotype was detected ten times or more. The chain links TRBV13 to TRBJ1-6, with 8 bases identical to TRBD1. Per germline, CDR1 PRHDT and CDR2 FYEKMQ (reference sequence). J lost 0 bases, V lost 5 bases, and 3 bases had no gene match. CDR3 length: 16 amino acids. CDR3 loop: CASSTGGSSYNSPLHF. The CDR3 coding sequence is TGTGCCAGCAGCACAGGGGGGAGCTCCTATAATTCACCCCTCCACTTT.

The sample holds many counts of this clonotype. This sequence joins TRBV11-2 and TRBJ1-6; D is unclear. Germline V gene sequence: CDR1 SGHAT, CDR2 FQNNGV. The CDR3 totals 17 residues. V shed 3 bases and J shed 5 bases, with 17 bases lying between them. The CDR3, as DNA: TGTGCCAGCAGCTTTAGTAGCCTGGGTCGGAATAATTCACCCCTCCACTTT. This gives the protein CASSFSSLGRNNSPLHF.

A note on this clonotype: This may be a read error: a much more frequent sequence differs by one nucleotide. The chain is built from TRBV20-1 and TRBJ2-1; tentatively, D is TRBD1 (6 bases). This CDR3 region has 14 residues. V was shortened by 3 bases and J by 0 bases, with 9 bases between the two germline ends. Germline CDR1 DFQATT, CDR2 SNEGSKA (reference sequence). CDR3 amino acids: CSASRTVSYNEQFF. CDR3 nucleotide sequence: TGCAGTGCTAGCAGGACAGTCTCCTACAATGAGCAGTTCTTC.

This clonotype was seen at least ten times. The chain couples TRBV11-2 to TRBJ1-2; D is ambiguous. The CDR3 has 13 amino acids. In germline, CDR1 is SGHAT, CDR2 FQNNGV. V was trimmed by 1 base and J by 8 bases, leaving 11 bases between them. CDR3 loop: CASSLGREYGYTF. The CDR3 DNA is TGTGCCAGCAGCTTAGGTCGAGAGTACGGCTACACCTTC.

This clonotype was recorded many times. The rearrangement joins TRBV7-2 to TRBJ2-2; the match to TRBD2 covers 8 bases. V shed 5 bases and J 2 bases; nucleotides not matched to a gene: 10. This CDR3 region has 17 residues. Germline CDR1 and CDR2: SGHTA and FQGNSA. CDR3 nucleotides: TGTGCCAGCAGCCTCATCGGAAGCGGGAGTAACACCGGGGAGCTGTTTTTT. Residues: CASSLIGSGSNTGELFF.

Ten or more counts support this clonotype. The CDR3 spells CASSLEGPGSGKETQYF. The CDR3 DNA sequence: TGTGCCAGCAGCTTGGAGGGGCCTGGAAGCGGGAAAGAGACCCAGTACTTC. The chain employs TRBV7-6 and TRBJ2-5, with TRBD2 matching 7 bases. The ends lost 3 bases at V and 3 bases at J; junction bases unmatched: 13. CDR1 and CDR2 (germline): SGHVS, FNYEAQ. The CDR3 sequence is 17 residues long.

The genes are TRBV7-2 and TRBJ2-7; 8 bases match TRBD1. There are 14 residues in the CDR3. The trim removed 3 bases at V and 3 bases at J, leaving 4 bases unmatched. Germline CDR1 reads SGHTA; CDR2 reads FQGNSA. The CDR3 sequence is CASSFQGANYEQYF. The CDR3 DNA is TGTGCCAGCAGCTTTCAGGGGGCGAACTACGAGCAGTACTTC.